These 9 T cell receptor beta chains were sequenced from one sample in a study of blood T cell repertoires in COVID-19 (dated by TCRdb to 2020 to 2022). The protocol used for the library was the immunoSEQ multiplex PCR assay. Held by TCRdb, this immuneACCESS table contains in-frame sequences only and omits some clones. Under half of the omission traces to an unresolved V gene where checked; the cause of the rest is unknown. Counted in this sample were around 300,000 clones; just under 90% of them appeared once. The ten biggest clones cover under 2.5% of the sample. The sequenced sample consisted of PBMCs or T cells enriched from blood (not recorded which). These receptor sequences come from a woman in her sixties or seventies who had recovered from COVID-19.

There are a few counts of this clone. The chain combines TRBV19 with TRBJ2-1; TRBD1 aligns across 7 bases. Per the germline V gene, CDR1 is LNHDA and CDR2 is SQIVND (reference sequence). The CDR3 contains 16 residues. The V and J ends lost 4 bases and 2 bases, in that order; junction bases with no gene match: 8. The CDR3 DNA sequence: TGTGCCAGTAGTACCCGGACAGGTCTTCCCTACAATGAGCAGTTCTTC. Amino acid sequence: CASSTRTGLPYNEQFF.

The chain has TRBV5-1 and TRBJ2-7, with TRBD2 matching over 8 bases. The CDR3 runs to 14 residues. V shed 4 bases and J 4 bases; nucleotides not matched to a gene: 7. Germline CDR1 reads SGHRS; CDR2 reads YFSETQ. In nucleotides, the CDR3 is TGCGCCAGCAGCCAAGCTCCTAGCGGGTACGAGCAGTACTTC. It yields the protein CASSQAPSGYEQYF.

This chain uses TRBV5-1 with TRBJ1-1; D might be TRBD1 (6 bases). V gave up 1 base and J gave up 0 bases, with 10 bases separating them. Per the germline V gene, CDR1 is SGHRS and CDR2 is YFSETQ. The CDR3 extends over 15 amino acids. CDR3 loop: CASSLSGTMNTEAFF. The DNA for the CDR3 is TGCGCCAGCAGCTTGTCCGGGACAATGAACACTGAAGCTTTCTTT.

The chain links TRBV5-4 to TRBJ2-1; D unclear. V lost 10 bases and J lost 5, with 13 bases in between. The CDR3 extends over 12 amino acids. The V gene's germline CDR1 is SGHNT and CDR2 YYREEE (reference sequence). CDR3 residues: CAAGNRHNEQFF. For the CDR3, the DNA is TGTGCCGCAGGAAATCGCCACAATGAGCAGTTCTTC.

The chain carries TRBV30 and TRBJ1-5; 9 positions match TRBD1. Germline CDR1 reads GTSNPN; CDR2 reads SVGIG (reference sequence). The CDR3 length is 17 residues. V shed 2 bases and J 0 bases; nucleotides not matched to a gene: 8. CDR3 in amino acids: CAWSPDRGSFSNQPQHF. CDR3 nucleotides: TGTGCCTGGAGTCCAGACAGGGGGAGTTTTAGCAATCAGCCCCAGCATTTT.

The chain couples TRBV27 to TRBJ1-4; TRBD1 matches at 10 bases. The CDR3 has 15 residues. CDR1 is MNHEY, CDR2 SMNVEV, per germline (reference sequence). V lost 5 bases to trimming and J lost 8 bases; unmatched junction nucleotides: 8. CDR3 bases: TGTGCCAGCAGTCCATGGACAGGGGGTCGGGAAAAACTGTTTTTT. Translated: CASSPWTGGREKLFF.

J is TRBJ2-7 and V is TRBV7-2, with D perhaps TRBD2 (5 bases). This CDR3 is 14 amino acids long. The germline gives CDR1 SGHTA, CDR2 FQGNSA. The V and J ends lost 5 bases and 3 bases respectively, with 14 bases between them. This chain's CDR3 is CASSGGQVSYEQYF. The CDR3 DNA reads TGTGCCAGCAGCGGCGGGCAGGTGAGCTACGAGCAGTACTTC. Filled out from reference TRBV7-2 and TRBJ2-7, the complete variable domain reads GAGVSQSPSNKVTEKGKDVELRCDPISGHTALYWYRQSLGQGLEFLIYFQGNSAPDKSGLPSDRFSAERTGGSVSTLTIQRTQQEDSAVYLCASSGGQVSYEQYFGPGTRLTVT.

This sequence joins TRBV27 and TRBJ1-5; the match to TRBD1 covers 11 bases. CDR1 MNHEY and CDR2 SMNVEV come from the germline V gene (reference sequence). The CDR3 contains 14 residues. The V and J ends lost 3 bases and 9 bases, in that order; junction bases with no gene match: 4. The CDR3 region is CASSFQGQGGPQHF. DNA of the CDR3: TGTGCCAGCAGTTTTCAGGGACAGGGGGGGCCCCAGCATTTT.

V is TRBV2 and J is TRBJ1-4; possible D gene TRBD1, 5 bases. Germline CDR1 is SNHLY and CDR2 is FYNNEI. The V and J ends lost 5 bases and 6 bases respectively, with 10 bases between them. The CDR3 extends over 13 amino acids. CDR3 region: CASSQGGDEKLFF. DNA of the CDR3: TGTGCCAGCAGTCAGGGAGGGGATGAAAAACTGTTTTTT.